The 25 T cell receptor beta chains listed next were all sequenced from one sample in a study of control samples from healthy donors and cancer patients. The data were produced by immunoSEQ multiplex PCR, yet TCRdb's version contains in-frame clones alone and is incomplete. This sample has roughly 88,000 clones, with roughly 91% found just once. Material for sequencing was blood. The receptors originated from a man aged 50 to 59 in good health.

The chain is built from TRBV5-1 and TRBJ1-6; no definite D call. V lost 0 bases, J lost 8 bases, and 12 bases lay in between. From germline, CDR1 is SGHRS and CDR2 YFSETQ. The CDR3 is made up of 15 amino acids. Written as DNA, the CDR3 is TGCGCCAGCAGCTTGGCGGGTGATGGGGATTCACCCCTCCACTTT. This translates into CASSLAGDGDSPLHF.

The chain is built from TRBV7-9 and TRBJ1-3; D is ambiguous. Trimming took off 8 bases at V and 6 bases at J, with 8 bases between the two ends. This CDR3 is built from 11 residues. Germline CDR1 is SEHNR and CDR2 is FQNEAQ (reference sequence). This CDR3 is CASAPENTIYF. For the CDR3, the DNA is TGTGCCAGCGCCCCTGAAAACACCATATATTTT.

The V call is TRBV9, the J call TRBJ1-3; D gene uncertain. The germline V gene encodes CDR1 SGDLS and CDR2 YYNGEE. The CDR3 consists of 15 residues. V lost 0 bases to trimming and J lost 0 bases, with 7 bases between them. The CDR3 region has the DNA TGTGCCAGCAGCGTAGATTCGAGCTCTGGAAACACCATATATTTT. Protein: CASSVDSSSGNTIYF.

The V gene is TRBV12-3 or TRBV12-4, the J gene TRBJ2-7; D tentatively fits TRBD1 or TRBD2 (5 bases each). V was cut by 4 bases and J by 6 bases, with 13 bases left in between. This CDR3 is 13 amino acids long. CDR3 region: CASSSTTEGEQYF. CDR3 DNA: TGTGCCAGCAGTTCTACGACAGAGGGCGAGCAGTACTTC.

Concerning this clone itself: One end of the junction does not line up with germline, which may come from a read error. CDR3 DNA sequence: TGTGCCAGCAGAGAAGGACAGAGTAGCAATCAGCCCCAGCATTTT. Its translation is CASREGQSSNQPQHF. The gene calls are TRBV2 and TRBJ1-5; tentative D call: TRBD1 (6 bases). The CDR3 has 15 residues. Germline-derived CDR1 and CDR2 are SNHLY and FYNNEI.

This sequence joins TRBV2 and TRBJ1-2, with unresolved D. The CDR3 has 16 amino acids. Trimming took 2 bases from V and 1 from J, leaving 14 bases between them. Germline values: CDR1 SNHLY, CDR2 FYNNEI. The CDR3 region is CASSESVTRVNYGYTF. The DNA of the CDR3 is TGTGCCAGCAGTGAATCGGTGACAAGGGTTAACTATGGCTACACCTTC.

This chain connects TRBV30 to TRBJ1-1; perhaps TRBD1 as D (5 bases). V was shortened by 0 bases and J by 2 bases, with 22 bases between the two germline ends. CDR1 is GTSNPN, CDR2 SVGIG, per germline (reference sequence). The CDR3 runs to 18 residues. This CDR3 reads CAWSVRRGYRGINTEAFF. CDR3 nucleotide sequence: TGTGCCTGGAGTGTTCGTCGAGGGTATCGGGGGATTAACACTGAAGCTTTCTTT.

The V gene is TRBV15, the J gene TRBJ2-1, with 10 bases identical to TRBD2. V gave up 5 bases and J gave up 7 bases; unmatched junction bases: 8. Germline loops: CDR1 LNHNV, CDR2 YYDKDF (reference sequence). The CDR3 loop spans 15 amino acids. CDR3 DNA: TGTGCCACCAGCCGGCAGCGGGGGGGCTTTAATGAGCAGTTCTTC. Its protein product is CATSRQRGGFNEQFF.

This clone appeared a single time. This chain joins TRBV19 and TRBJ1-2, with 8 bases lining up with TRBD1. Germline CDR1 is LNHDA and CDR2 is SQIVND (reference sequence). CDR3 length equals 15 residues. Trimming at V came to 7 bases and at J to 4 bases, leaving 11 bases not matched to a gene. The CDR3 sequence is CASMRDRGRFYGYTF. The CDR3 bases are TGTGCCAGTATGAGAGACAGGGGTCGTTTCTATGGCTACACCTTC. The variable domain in full, completed from reference TRBV19 and TRBJ1-2, reads DGGITQSPKYLFRKEGQNVTLSCEQNLNHDAMYWYRQDPGQGLRLIYYSQIVNDFQKGDIAEGYSVSREKKESFPLTVTSAQKNPTAFYLCASMRDRGRFYGYTFGSGTRLTVV.

This clone was seen a single time. This rearrangement joins TRBV3-1 (or the pseudogene TRBV3-2) to TRBJ1-5, with D possibly matching TRBD1 (5 bases). With 4 bases removed from V and 4 bases from J, the gap between germline ends came to 11 bases. Looked up from germline, CDR1 is LGHDT and CDR2 is YNNKEL (reference sequence). CDR3 length: 14 residues. CDR3 in amino acids: CASSRDHQNQPQHF. The CDR3 nucleotides are TGTGCCAGCAGCCGGGACCACCAAAATCAGCCCCAGCATTTT.

The rearrangement uses TRBV4-3 and TRBJ1-1; D is unclear. This CDR3 region has 15 residues. Germline V CDR1 and CDR2: LGHNA, YSLEER. Trimming shortened V by 0 bases and J by 0 bases, and 8 bases separated the two germline ends. The DNA of the CDR3 is TGCGCCAGCAGCCAAGAGGTGCGGGTGAACACTGAAGCTTTCTTT. Protein product: CASSQEVRVNTEAFF.

The chain carries TRBV7-9 and TRBJ1-1; D unclear. The CDR3 length is 12 residues. V dropped 1 base and J dropped 7 bases, with 7 bases sitting between them. Germline values: CDR1 SEHNR, CDR2 FQNEAQ (reference sequence). CDR3: CASSLVVSEAFF. CDR3 nucleotide sequence: TGTGCCAGCAGCTTAGTCGTCAGTGAAGCTTTCTTT.

The genes are TRBV19 and TRBJ2-3; D perhaps matches TRBD1 (6 bases). The germline V and J ends were trimmed by 4 bases and 3 bases, with 14 bases remaining between them. The germline CDR1 and CDR2 sequences are LNHDA and SQIVND (reference sequence). The CDR3 contains 15 residues. The CDR3 here is CASSSIGQLTDTQYF. CDR3 nucleotides: TGTGCCAGTAGTAGTATCGGACAGTTGACAGATACGCAGTATTTT.

The CDR3: CASSPQGGTEAFF. Here the CDR3 DNA reads TGTGCCAGCTCACCTCAGGGGGGAACTGAAGCTTTCTTT. The chain has TRBV18 and TRBJ1-1; 7 positions match TRBD1. Trimming took 3 bases from V and 5 from J; bases not matched to a gene: 3. The CDR3 consists of 13 residues. Looked up from germline, CDR1 is KGHSH and CDR2 is LQKENI.

The J gene is TRBJ2-2, the V gene TRBV11-2, with D maybe TRBD1 (6 bases). V lost 4 bases, J lost 6 bases, and 12 bases lay in between. Germline V gives CDR1 SGHAT, CDR2 FQNNGV. The CDR3 runs to 14 residues. The CDR3 region is CASSSQGMAGELFF. CDR3 nucleotide sequence: TGTGCCAGCAGCTCACAGGGTATGGCCGGGGAGCTGTTTTTT.

The chain has TRBV4-2 and TRBJ1-4, with unresolved D. V was clipped by 0 bases and J by 8 bases, with 16 bases between them. The CDR3 runs to 16 residues. CDR1 LGHNA and CDR2 YNFKEQ come from the germline V gene. The CDR3 bases are TGTGCCAGCAGCCAAGATAGAGAGGTCGGTACGGAAAAACTGTTTTTT. Amino acid sequence: CASSQDREVGTEKLFF.

The chain links TRBV7-6 to TRBJ1-5; 9 positions match TRBD1. Trimming removed 1 base from V and 4 bases from J; junction bases left unmatched: 14. Germline V gene lookup returns CDR1 SGHVS and CDR2 FNYEAQ. The CDR3 spans 19 residues. CDR3 protein: CASSLGPGQGVPANQPQHF. CDR3 in DNA: TGTGCCAGCAGCTTAGGGCCGGGACAGGGTGTTCCGGCGAATCAGCCCCAGCATTTT.

The chain joins TRBV13 to TRBJ1-4; D not resolved. Per the germline V gene, CDR1 is PRHDT and CDR2 is FYEKMQ (reference sequence). This CDR3 is 12 amino acids long. V was trimmed by 7 bases and J by 8 bases, leaving 11 bases between them. CDR3 coding DNA: TGTGCCAGCACCGTGCGGGGAGAAAAACTGTTTTTT. It is translated as CASTVRGEKLFF.

The rearrangement uses TRBV7-9 and TRBJ2-5, with D possibly being TRBD2 (6 bases). Germline lookup yields CDR1 SEHNR and CDR2 FQNEAQ (reference sequence). This CDR3 comprises 15 residues. V was trimmed by 5 bases and J by 2 bases, leaving 15 bases between them. The CDR3, as DNA: TGTGCCAGCAGCCTTTGGGCGGGGATACAAGAGACCCAGTACTTC. Translation gives CASSLWAGIQETQYF.

Details on this clone: At one end, the junction sequence differs from germline, possibly due to a read error. This rearrangement joins TRBV27 to TRBJ2-7; D could derive from TRBD1 or TRBD2 (5 bases each). The germline CDR1 and CDR2 sequences are MNHEY and SMNVEV (reference sequence). The CDR3 extends over 13 amino acids. The CDR3 here is CASSLRDGYGQYF. The CDR3 nucleotides read TGTGCCAGCAGTTTAAGGGACGGCTACGGGCAGTACTTC.

The chain uses TRBV19 and TRBJ1-1; 7 bases align to TRBD1. The junction had 5 bases not matched to a gene; V was cut back by 3 bases and J by 7 bases. Looked up from germline, CDR1 is LNHDA and CDR2 is SQIVND (reference sequence). The CDR3 sequence is 13 residues long. The CDR3 sequence: CASSMEGAGEAFF. CDR3 nucleotides: TGTGCCAGTAGTATGGAGGGGGCTGGTGAAGCTTTCTTT.

The chain employs TRBV11-3 and TRBJ2-7; perhaps D is TRBD1 or TRBD2 (5 bases each). This CDR3 has 15 amino acids. The germline V gene has CDR1 SGHNT and CDR2 YENEEA. V was clipped by 5 bases and J by 2 bases, with 16 bases between them. DNA for the CDR3: TGTGCCAGCAGCCCAAGGGACGTCCCAACCTACGAGCAGTACTTC. Encoded protein: CASSPRDVPTYEQYF.

This clone was counted only a few times. The chain carries TRBV5-1 and TRBJ1-6, with 10 nucleotides matching TRBD1. The germline CDR1 and CDR2 sequences are SGHRS and YFSETQ. The CDR3 consists of 15 residues. Unmatched junction bases numbered 8, after V lost 5 bases and J lost 9 bases. In DNA, the CDR3 is TGCGCCAGCAGGGTTGAGTGGACAGGGGGTTCACCCCTCCACTTT. Translating gives CASRVEWTGGSPLHF.

In this sample, this clone turned up once. This chain links TRBV7-9 with TRBJ2-3; possible D gene TRBD2, 7 bases. In germline, CDR1 is SEHNR, CDR2 FQNEAQ (reference sequence). V was cut by 2 bases and J by 1 base, with 16 bases left in between. The CDR3 is made up of 17 amino acids. The CDR3 is CASSLMGGGPRTDTQYF. The CDR3 nucleotides are TGTGCCAGCAGCTTAATGGGCGGGGGCCCACGCACAGATACGCAGTATTTT.

The chain has TRBV30 and TRBJ1-1; 9 bases fit TRBD1. CDR3 length: 10 residues. The J segment lost 11 bases and the V segment lost 8 bases, leaving 6 bases of the junction unmatched. Germline values: CDR1 GTSNPN, CDR2 SVGIG (reference sequence). The CDR3 reads CAGTGTGAFF. CDR3 DNA sequence: TGTGCCGGGACAGGGACTGGGGCTTTCTTT.